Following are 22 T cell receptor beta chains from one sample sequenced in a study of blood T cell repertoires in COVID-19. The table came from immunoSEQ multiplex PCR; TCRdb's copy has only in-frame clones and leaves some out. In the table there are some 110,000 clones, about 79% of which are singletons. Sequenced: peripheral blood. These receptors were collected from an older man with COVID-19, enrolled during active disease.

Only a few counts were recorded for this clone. The CDR3 region is CASTPLLASYEQYF. CDR3 DNA sequence: TGTGCCAGCACCCCACTGCTAGCGTCCTACGAGCAGTACTTC. The chain couples TRBV6-2 or TRBV6-3 to TRBJ2-7; D may be TRBD2 (6 bases). The CDR3 is 14 amino acids. Germline CDR1 and CDR2: MNHEY and SVGEGT. V lost 7 bases, J lost 1 base, and 14 bases lay in between.

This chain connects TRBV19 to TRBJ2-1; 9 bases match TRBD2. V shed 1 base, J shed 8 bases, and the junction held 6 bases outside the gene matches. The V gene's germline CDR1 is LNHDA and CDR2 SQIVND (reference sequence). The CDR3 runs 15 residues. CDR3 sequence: CASSIVASGTDEQFF. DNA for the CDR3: TGTGCCAGTAGTATAGTTGCTAGCGGGACCGATGAGCAGTTCTTC.

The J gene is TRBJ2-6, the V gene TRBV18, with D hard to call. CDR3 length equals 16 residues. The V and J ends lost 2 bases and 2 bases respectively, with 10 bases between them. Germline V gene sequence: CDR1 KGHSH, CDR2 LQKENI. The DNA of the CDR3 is TGTGCCAGCTCACCAAGAGCCCCCACTGGGGCCAACGTCCTGACTTTC. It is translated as CASSPRAPTGANVLTF.

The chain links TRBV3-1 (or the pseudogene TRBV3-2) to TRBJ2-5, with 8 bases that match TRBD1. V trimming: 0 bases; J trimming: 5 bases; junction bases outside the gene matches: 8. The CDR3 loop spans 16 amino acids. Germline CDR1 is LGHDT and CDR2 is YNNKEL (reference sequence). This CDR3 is CASSQDAGGAGETQYF. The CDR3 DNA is TGTGCCAGCAGCCAAGATGCAGGGGGCGCCGGGGAGACCCAGTACTTC.

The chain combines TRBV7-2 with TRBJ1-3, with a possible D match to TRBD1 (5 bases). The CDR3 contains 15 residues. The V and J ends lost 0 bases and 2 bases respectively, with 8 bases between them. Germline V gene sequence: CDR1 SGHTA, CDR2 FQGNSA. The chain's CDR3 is CASSLASGPGNTIYF. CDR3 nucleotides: TGTGCCAGCAGCTTAGCGTCAGGGCCTGGAAACACCATATATTTT.

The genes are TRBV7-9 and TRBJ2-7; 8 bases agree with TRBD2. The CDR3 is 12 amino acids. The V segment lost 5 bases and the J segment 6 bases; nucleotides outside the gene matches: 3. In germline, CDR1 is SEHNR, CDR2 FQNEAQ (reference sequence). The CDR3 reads CASSPRGGEQYF. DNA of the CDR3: TGTGCCAGCAGCCCCCGGGGGGGCGAGCAGTACTTC.

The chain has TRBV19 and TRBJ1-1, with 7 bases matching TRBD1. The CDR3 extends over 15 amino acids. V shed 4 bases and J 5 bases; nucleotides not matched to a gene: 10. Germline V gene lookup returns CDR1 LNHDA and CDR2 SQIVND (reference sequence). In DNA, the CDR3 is TGTGCCAGTAGTACCGGGACAGTCGGGAAGACTGAAGCTTTCTTT. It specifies CASSTGTVGKTEAFF.

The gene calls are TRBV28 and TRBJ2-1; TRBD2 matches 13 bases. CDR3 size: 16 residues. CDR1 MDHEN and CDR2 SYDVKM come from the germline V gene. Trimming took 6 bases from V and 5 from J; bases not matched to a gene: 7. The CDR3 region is CASRTPGLAGNNEQFF. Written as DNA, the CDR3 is TGTGCCAGCAGAACTCCGGGACTAGCGGGGAACAATGAGCAGTTCTTC.

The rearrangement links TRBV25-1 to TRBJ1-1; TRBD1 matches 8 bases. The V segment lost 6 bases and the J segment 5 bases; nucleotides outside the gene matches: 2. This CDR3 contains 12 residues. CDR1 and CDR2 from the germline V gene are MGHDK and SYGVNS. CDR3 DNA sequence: TGTGCCAGCAGAGACAGGGGAACTGAAGCTTTCTTT. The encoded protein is CASRDRGTEAFF. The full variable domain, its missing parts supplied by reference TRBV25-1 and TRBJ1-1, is EADIYQTPRYLVIGTGKKITLECSQTMGHDKMYWYQQDPGMELHLIHYSYGVNSTEKGDLSSESTVSRIRTEHFPLTLESARPSHTSQYLCASRDRGTEAFFGQGTRLTVV.

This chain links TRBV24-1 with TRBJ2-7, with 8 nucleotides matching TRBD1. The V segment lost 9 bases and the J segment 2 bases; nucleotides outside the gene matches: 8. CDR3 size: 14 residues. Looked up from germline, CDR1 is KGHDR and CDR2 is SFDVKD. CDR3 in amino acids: CATSGGPTPYEQYF. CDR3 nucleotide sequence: TGTGCCACCTCAGGGGGCCCGACGCCCTACGAGCAGTACTTC.

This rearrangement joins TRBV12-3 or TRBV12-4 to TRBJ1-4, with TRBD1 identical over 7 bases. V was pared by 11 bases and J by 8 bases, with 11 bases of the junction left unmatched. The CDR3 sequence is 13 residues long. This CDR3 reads CAVSRQGAEKLFF. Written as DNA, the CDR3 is TGTGCCGTATCACGACAGGGCGCAGAAAAACTGTTTTTT.

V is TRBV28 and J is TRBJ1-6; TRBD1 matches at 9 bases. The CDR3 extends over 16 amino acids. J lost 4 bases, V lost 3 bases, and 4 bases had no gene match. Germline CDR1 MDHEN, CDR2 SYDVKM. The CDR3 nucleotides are TGTGCCAGCAGTTTTCGGACAGGGGAGTATAATTCACCCCTCCACTTT. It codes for CASSFRTGEYNSPLHF.

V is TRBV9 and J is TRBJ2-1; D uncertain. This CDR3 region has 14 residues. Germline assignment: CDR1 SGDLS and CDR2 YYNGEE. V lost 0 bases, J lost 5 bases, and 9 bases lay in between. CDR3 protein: CASSVAGVNNEQFF. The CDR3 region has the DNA TGTGCCAGCAGCGTAGCTGGAGTTAACAATGAGCAGTTCTTC.

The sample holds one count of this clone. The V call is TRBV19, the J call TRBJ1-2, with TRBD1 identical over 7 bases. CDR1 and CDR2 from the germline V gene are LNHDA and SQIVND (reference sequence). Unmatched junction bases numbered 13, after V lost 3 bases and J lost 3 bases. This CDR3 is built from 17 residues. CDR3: CASSIWGTNRGHYGYTF. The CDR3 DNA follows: TGTGCCAGTAGTATCTGGGGGACCAACAGGGGCCACTATGGCTACACCTTC. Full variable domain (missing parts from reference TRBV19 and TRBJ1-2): DGGITQSPKYLFRKEGQNVTLSCEQNLNHDAMYWYRQDPGQGLRLIYYSQIVNDFQKGDIAEGYSVSREKKESFPLTVTSAQKNPTAFYLCASSIWGTNRGHYGYTFGSGTRLTVV.

The CDR3 DNA reads as TGTGCCAGCAGCCTACCGGGACAGGCGAGTTCACCCCTCCACTTT. Protein sequence: CASSLPGQASSPLHF. The V call is TRBV14, the J call TRBJ1-6; 8 nucleotides align to TRBD1. Trimming cost V 4 bases and J 9 bases; bases outside gene matches: 8. The length of the CDR3 is 15 residues. Germline loops: CDR1 SGHDN, CDR2 FVKESK.

In DNA, the CDR3 is TGTGCCAGCATATACAGGGATTTGAACACTGAAGCTTTCTTT. Amino acid sequence: CASIYRDLNTEAFF. The chain is built from TRBV2 and TRBJ1-1; possible D gene TRBD1, 6 bases. The CDR3 contains 14 residues. V gave up 7 bases and J gave up 0 bases, with 12 bases separating them. The germline V gene encodes CDR1 SNHLY and CDR2 FYNNEI.

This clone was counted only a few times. The CDR3 sequence is CASSLTSGAAYEQYF. For the CDR3, the DNA is TGTGCCAGCAGTCTGACTAGCGGGGCTGCCTACGAGCAGTACTTC. The chain has TRBV3-1 (or the pseudogene TRBV3-2) and TRBJ2-7, with TRBD2 matching 11 bases. Germline V gene data show CDR1 as LGHDT and CDR2 as YNNKEL (reference sequence). Unmatched junction bases numbered 6, after V lost 6 bases and J lost 2 bases. The CDR3 consists of 15 residues.

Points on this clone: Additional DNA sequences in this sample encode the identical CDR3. Written as DNA, the CDR3 is TGTGCCAGCAGCTTAGCTGGCCAGCCCCAGCATTTT. Its protein product is CASSLAGQPQHF. The rearrangement links TRBV7-2 to TRBJ1-5; D not certain. The germline gives CDR1 SGHTA, CDR2 FQGNSA. The CDR3 spans 12 residues. Trimming took 0 bases from V and 7 from J, leaving 4 bases between them.

The CDR3 protein is CASSLGTGGQEQFF. In DNA, the CDR3 is TGTGCCAGCAGTTTGGGGACAGGGGGCCAGGAGCAGTTCTTC. The gene calls are TRBV28 and TRBJ2-1, with 12 bases fitting TRBD1. Germline CDR1 and CDR2: MDHEN and SYDVKM. This CDR3 spans 14 amino acids. Unmatched junction bases numbered 4, after V lost 3 bases and J lost 10 bases.

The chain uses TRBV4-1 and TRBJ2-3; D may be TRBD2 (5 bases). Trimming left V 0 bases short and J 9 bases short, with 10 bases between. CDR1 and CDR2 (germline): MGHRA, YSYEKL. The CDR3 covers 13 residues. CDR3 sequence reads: CASSQEPGITQYF. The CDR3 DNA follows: TGCGCCAGCAGCCAAGAGCCCGGGATCACGCAGTATTTT.

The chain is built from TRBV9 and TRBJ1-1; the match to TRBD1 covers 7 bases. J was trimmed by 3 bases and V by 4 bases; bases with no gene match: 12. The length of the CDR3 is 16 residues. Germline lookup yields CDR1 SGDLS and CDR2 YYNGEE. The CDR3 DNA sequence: TGTGCCAGCAGCCAGGCAGGGGGTCGTGGAGACACTGAAGCTTTCTTT. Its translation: CASSQAGGRGDTEAFF.

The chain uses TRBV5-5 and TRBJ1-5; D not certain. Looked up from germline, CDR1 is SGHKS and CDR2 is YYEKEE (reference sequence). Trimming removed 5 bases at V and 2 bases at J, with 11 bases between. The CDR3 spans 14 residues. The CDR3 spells CASSPLTGNQPQHF. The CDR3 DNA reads TGTGCCAGCAGTCCCCTGACTGGCAATCAGCCCCAGCATTTT.